Listed below are T cell receptor beta chains from one sample, sequenced in a study of CD8+CD57+ T cells in acquired aplastic anemia. TCRdb reprocessed the reads with MiXCR, giving one entry per CDR3 protein. The sample has about 180,000 distinct CDR3 sequences; under 50% are singletons. Sequenced sample: sorted CD4+, CD8+, or CD8+CD57+ T cells (not recorded which) from PBMCs. Receptors originate from a human donor with aplastic anemia. CDR3s leave out the opening cysteine and the closing phenylalanine or tryptophan.

V gene: TRBV15
J gene: TRBJ1-1
CDR3 protein: ATSREAVGMNTEAF

V gene: TRBV19
J gene: TRBJ1-5
CDR3 protein: ASSTTGGGNQPQH

V gene: TRBV2
J gene: TRBJ2-2
CDR3 protein: ASSDAGTGGELF

V gene: TRBV13
J gene: TRBJ2-5
CDR3 protein: ASSLGGGRETQY

V gene: TRBV29-1
J gene: TRBJ1-2
CDR3 protein: SVADRAYGYT

V gene: TRBV24-1
J gene: TRBJ2-1
CDR3 protein: ATSDQPVAGGYNEQF

V gene: TRBV15
J gene: TRBJ2-6
CDR3 protein: ATSRDLRVSGANVLT

V gene: TRBV7-9
J gene: TRBJ1-2
CDR3 protein: ASSLEQASYT

V gene: TRBV5-4
J gene: TRBJ1-1
CDR3 protein: ASSSLVESRNTEAF

V gene: TRBV7-2
J gene: TRBJ1-1
CDR3 protein: ASSLEGGGQEAF

V gene: TRBV2
J gene: TRBJ1-2
CDR3 protein: ASLGRIYGYT

V gene: TRBV20-1
J gene: TRBJ2-7
CDR3 protein: SARTSGGAGVEQY

V gene: TRBV2
J gene: TRBJ1-2
CDR3 protein: ASSVGRGPAGYT

V gene: TRBV20-1
J gene: TRBJ2-3
CDR3 protein: SAPGGAGGFTDTQY

V gene: TRBV6-1
J gene: TRBJ2-5
CDR3 protein: ASSERGRGYQETQY

V gene: TRBV5-1
J gene: TRBJ2-1
CDR3 protein: ASSLGGGAALEQF

V gene: TRBV6-4
J gene: TRBJ1-6
CDR3 protein: ASSFPGTGDSPLH

V gene: TRBV2
J gene: TRBJ2-5
CDR3 protein: ASSRDRGQGETQY

V gene: TRBV10-1
J gene: TRBJ1-1
CDR3 protein: ASSDGPQNTEAF

V gene: TRBV24-1
J gene: TRBJ1-2
CDR3 protein: ATSDLSDGAYGYT

V gene: TRBV5-1
J gene: TRBJ2-7
CDR3 protein: ASSQTSGTYEQY

V gene: TRBV27
J gene: TRBJ1-4
CDR3 protein: ASSLGTGGVGEKLF

V gene: TRBV2
J gene: TRBJ2-7
CDR3 protein: ASSTLAWGSEQY

V gene: TRBV12-3/TRBV12-4
J gene: TRBJ1-2
CDR3 protein: ASSIYRENYGYT